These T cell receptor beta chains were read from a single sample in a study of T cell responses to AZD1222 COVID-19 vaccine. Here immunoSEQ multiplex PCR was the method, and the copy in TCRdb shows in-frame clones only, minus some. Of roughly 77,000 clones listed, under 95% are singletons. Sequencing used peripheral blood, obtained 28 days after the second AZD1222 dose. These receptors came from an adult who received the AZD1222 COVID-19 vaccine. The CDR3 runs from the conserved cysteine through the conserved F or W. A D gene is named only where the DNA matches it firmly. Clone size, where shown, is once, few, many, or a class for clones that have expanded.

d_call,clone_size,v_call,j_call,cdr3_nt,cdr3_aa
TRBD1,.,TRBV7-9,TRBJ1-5,TGTGCCAGCAGCTTGGATGGGACAGGCAATCAGCCCCAGCATTTT,CASSLDGTGNQPQHF
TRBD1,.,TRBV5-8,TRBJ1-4,TGTGCCAGCAGCTTAGGGACAGGGGTGACCGAAAAACTGTTTTTT,CASSLGTGVTEKLFF
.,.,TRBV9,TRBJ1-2,TGTGCCAGCAGCGTCTTGGACGGAGTCTATGGCTACACCTTC,CASSVLDGVYGYTF
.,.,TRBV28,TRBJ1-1,TGTGCCAGCAGTCCCCACACGACAAACACTGAAGCTTTCTTT,CASSPHTTNTEAFF
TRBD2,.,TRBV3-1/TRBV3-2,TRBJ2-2,TGTGCCAGCAGCCAAGAATTTGCGGGAGGGCCTTACACCGGGGAGCTGTTTTTT,CASSQEFAGGPYTGELFF
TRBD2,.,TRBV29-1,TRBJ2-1,TGCAGCGTCCTCGGGGGACTAGCGGGAGGGAAGCATGAGCAGTTCTTC,CSVLGGLAGGKHEQFF
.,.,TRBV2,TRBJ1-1,TGTGCCAGCGGCAGGGACGTGGACACTGAAGCTTTCTTT,CASGRDVDTEAFF
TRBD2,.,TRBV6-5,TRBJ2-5,TGTGCCAGCAAGGCGGGGGGGCAAGAGACCCAGTACTTC,CASKAGGQETQYF
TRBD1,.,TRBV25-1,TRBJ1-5,TGTGCCAGCAGTGACGGACAGGGAACAAATCAGCCCCAGCATTTT,CASSDGQGTNQPQHF
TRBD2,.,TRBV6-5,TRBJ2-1,TGTGCCAGCAGTTATGGTACTAGCGGTAACAATGAGCAGTTCTTC,CASSYGTSGNNEQFF
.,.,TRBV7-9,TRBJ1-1,TGTGCCAGCAGCTTGGGGGGGCTAGGCACTGAAGCTTTCTTT,CASSLGGLGTEAFF
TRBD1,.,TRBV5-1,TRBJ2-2,TGCGCCAGCAGCCCTGGGACAGGGGGCTTCGGGGAGCTGTTTTTT,CASSPGTGGFGELFF
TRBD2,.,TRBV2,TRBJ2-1,TGTGCCAGTCTCACAGGACGTTTCCTCGGCGGGAGCTCCTACAATGAGCAGTTCTTC,CASLTGRFLGGSSYNEQFF
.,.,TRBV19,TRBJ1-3,TGTGCCAGTAGTCCGCGGCAACGGTCCGGAAACACCATATATTTT,CASSPRQRSGNTIYF
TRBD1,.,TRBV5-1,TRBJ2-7,TGCGCCAGCAGCCCGGGACAGACTCCCTACGAGCAGTACTTC,CASSPGQTPYEQYF
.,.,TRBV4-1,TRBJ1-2,TGCGCCAGCAGCCAAGGCGCAGGGATCAACTATGGCTACACCTTC,CASSQGAGINYGYTF
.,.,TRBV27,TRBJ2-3,TGTGCCAGCAGTAGACAGATTAGCACAGATACGCAGTATTTT,CASSRQISTDTQYF
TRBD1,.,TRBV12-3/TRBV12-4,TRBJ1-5,TGTGCCAGCAGCAGGGACAGCCATCAGCCCCAGCATTTT,CASSRDSHQPQHF
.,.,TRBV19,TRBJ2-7,TGTGCCAGTAGGTCGACGGACTCCTACGAGCAGTACTTC,CASRSTDSYEQYF
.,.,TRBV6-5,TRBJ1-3,TGTGCCAGCAGTTCTCGAATTGGGACAACTGGAAACACCATATATTTT,CASSSRIGTTGNTIYF
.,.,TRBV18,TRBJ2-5,TGTGCCAGCTCACCGACCGCCAGGCAAGAGACCCAGTACTTC,CASSPTARQETQYF
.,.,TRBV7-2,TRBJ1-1,TGTGCCAGCAGCGCCAGGGTGAACACTGAAGCTTTCTTT,CASSARVNTEAFF
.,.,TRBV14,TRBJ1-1,TGTGCCAGCAGCCAAGTGGTGAGGGAAGCTTTCTTT,CASSQVVREAFF
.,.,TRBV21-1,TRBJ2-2,TGTGCCAGCATTCTAGACAGGTCGGAGAGCGCGAACACCGGGGAGCTGTTTTTT,CASILDRSESANTGELFF
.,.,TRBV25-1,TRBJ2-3,TGTGCCAGCAGTGGAATAGAGGTGGGCCGTTACACAGATACGCAGTATTTT,CASSGIEVGRYTDTQYF
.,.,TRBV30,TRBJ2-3,TGTGCCTGGAGTGTACATAACGCAGATACGCAGTATTTT,CAWSVHNADTQYF
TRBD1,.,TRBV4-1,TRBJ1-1,TGCGCCAGCAGCGAAAGGGACAGGACCCCGAACACTGAAGCTTTCTTT,CASSERDRTPNTEAFF
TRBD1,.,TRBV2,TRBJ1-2,TGTGCCAGCGCTGGGACAGGGGACTATGGCTACACCTTC,CASAGTGDYGYTF
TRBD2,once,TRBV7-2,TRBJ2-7,TGTGCCAGCAGCTTAGGGGGGAGGGGCGAGCAGTACTTC,CASSLGGRGEQYF
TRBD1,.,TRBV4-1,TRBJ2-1,TGCGCCAGCAGATTAGTTCCGGGACAGGGGGCCGATGAGCAGTTCTTC,CASRLVPGQGADEQFF
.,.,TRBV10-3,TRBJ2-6,TGTGCCATGAGTCCTCCGGGACGATCTGGGGCCAACGTCCTGACTTTC,CAMSPPGRSGANVLTF
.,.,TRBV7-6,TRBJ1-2,TGTGCCAGCAGCTTAGAGTGGGGCAGCGTCAACTATGGCTACACCTTC,CASSLEWGSVNYGYTF
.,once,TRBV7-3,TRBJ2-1,TGTGCCAGCAGCTTAATACGGCGGGATGGCTATGAGCAGTTCTTC,CASSLIRRDGYEQFF
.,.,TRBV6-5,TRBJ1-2,TGTGCCAGCAGTTACGGCGGCTATGGCTACACCTTC,CASSYGGYGYTF
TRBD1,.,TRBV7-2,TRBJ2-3,TGTGCCAGCAGCCGCGGACAGGGTATATGGACAGATACGCAGTATTTT,CASSRGQGIWTDTQYF
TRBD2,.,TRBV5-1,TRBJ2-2,TGCGCCAGCAGTGGCGGGGGGGGCGCCGGGGAGCTGTTTTTT,CASSGGGGAGELFF
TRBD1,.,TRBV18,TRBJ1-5,TGTGCCAGCTCACAGGGACAGGCGACCGGGCAGCCCCAGCATTTT,CASSQGQATGQPQHF
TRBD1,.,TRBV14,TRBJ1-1,TGTGCCAGCAGCTGGACAGGGCACTCTGAAGCTTTCTTT,CASSWTGHSEAFF
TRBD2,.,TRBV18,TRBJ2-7,TGTGCCAGCTCACCAGGGACTAGCGGGTTGACTAGCGAGCAGTACTTC,CASSPGTSGLTSEQYF
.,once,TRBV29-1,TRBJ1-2,TGCAGCGTGGTGGACAGCCCATCAGGGGATGGCTACACCTTC,CSVVDSPSGDGYTF
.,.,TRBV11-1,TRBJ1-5,TGTGCCAGCAGCGGCACAGGTAGCAATCAGCCCCAGCATTTT,CASSGTGSNQPQHF
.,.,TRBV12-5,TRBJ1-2,TGTGCTAGTGGGATCGACAGTTATGGCTACACCTTC,CASGIDSYGYTF
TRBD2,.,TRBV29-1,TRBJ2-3,TGCAGCGTTGAATCTAGCGGGAGAACAGATACGCAGTATTTT,CSVESSGRTDTQYF
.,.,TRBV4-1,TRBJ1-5,TGCGCCAGCAGCCAATGGGGGGGGCAGCCCCAGCATTTT,CASSQWGGQPQHF
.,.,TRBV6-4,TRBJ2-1,TGTGCCAGCAGTGATCGTGAGGGGCGCGAGCAGTTCTTC,CASSDREGREQFF
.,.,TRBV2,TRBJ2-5,TGTGCCAGCAGCCCAGGGGCGATGGATGGCGAGACCCAGTACTTC,CASSPGAMDGETQYF
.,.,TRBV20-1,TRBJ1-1,TGCAGTGTCCACAGGGAGGCGGTGGGTGGCTTT,CSVHREAVGGF
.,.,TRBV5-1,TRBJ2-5,TGCGCCAGCAAAGCAGGCCAACTCCAAGAGACCCAGTACTTC,CASKAGQLQETQYF
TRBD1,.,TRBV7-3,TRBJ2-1,TGTGCCAGCAGGTTTACAGGGGGTCGACAGTTCTTC,CASRFTGGRQFF
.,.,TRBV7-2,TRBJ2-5,TGTGCCAGCAGCTTAGGGGGGACCCAGTACTTC,CASSLGGTQYF